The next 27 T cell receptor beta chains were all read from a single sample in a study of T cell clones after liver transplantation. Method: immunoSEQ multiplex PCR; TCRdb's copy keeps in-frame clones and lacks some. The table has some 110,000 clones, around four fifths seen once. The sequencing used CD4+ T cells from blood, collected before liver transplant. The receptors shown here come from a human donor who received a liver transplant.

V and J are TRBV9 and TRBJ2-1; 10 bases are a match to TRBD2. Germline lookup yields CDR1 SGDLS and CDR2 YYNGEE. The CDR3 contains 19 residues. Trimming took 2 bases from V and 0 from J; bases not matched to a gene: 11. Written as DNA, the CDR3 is TGTGCCAGCAGCGTTTCCCCAGCGGGAGGGGGAAGCTCCTACAATGAGCAGTTCTTC. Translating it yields CASSVSPAGGGSSYNEQFF.

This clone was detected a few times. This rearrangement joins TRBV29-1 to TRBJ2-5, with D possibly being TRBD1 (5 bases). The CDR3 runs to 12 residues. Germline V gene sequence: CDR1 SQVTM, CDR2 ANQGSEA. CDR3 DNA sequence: TGCAGACCTGCAGGGCTCGAAGAGACCCAGTACTTC. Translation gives CRPAGLEETQYF.

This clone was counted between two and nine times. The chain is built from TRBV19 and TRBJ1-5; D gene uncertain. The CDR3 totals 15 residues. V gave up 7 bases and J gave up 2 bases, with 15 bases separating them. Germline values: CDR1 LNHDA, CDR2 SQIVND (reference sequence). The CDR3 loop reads CASTGQSGGNQPQHF. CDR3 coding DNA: TGTGCCAGTACCGGTCAGAGCGGTGGCAATCAGCCCCAGCATTTT.

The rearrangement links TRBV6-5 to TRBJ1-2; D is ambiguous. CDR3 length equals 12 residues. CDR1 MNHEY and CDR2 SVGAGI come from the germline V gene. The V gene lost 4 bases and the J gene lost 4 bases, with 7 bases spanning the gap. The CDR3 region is CASSFGLYGYTF. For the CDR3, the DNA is TGTGCCAGCAGTTTCGGACTCTATGGCTACACCTTC.

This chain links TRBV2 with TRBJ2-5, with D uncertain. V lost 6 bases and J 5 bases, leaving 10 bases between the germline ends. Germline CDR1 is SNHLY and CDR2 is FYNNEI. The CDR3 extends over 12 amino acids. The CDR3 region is CASRYSRETQYF. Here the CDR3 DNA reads TGTGCCAGCAGGTACAGTCGGGAGACCCAGTACTTC.

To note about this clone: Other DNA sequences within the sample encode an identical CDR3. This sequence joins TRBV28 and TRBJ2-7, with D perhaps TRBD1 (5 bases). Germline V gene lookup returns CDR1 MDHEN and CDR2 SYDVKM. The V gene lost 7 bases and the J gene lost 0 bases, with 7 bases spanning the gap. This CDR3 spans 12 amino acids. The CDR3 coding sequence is TGTGCCAGCACAACAGGCTCCTACGAGCAGTACTTC. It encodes CASTTGSYEQYF.

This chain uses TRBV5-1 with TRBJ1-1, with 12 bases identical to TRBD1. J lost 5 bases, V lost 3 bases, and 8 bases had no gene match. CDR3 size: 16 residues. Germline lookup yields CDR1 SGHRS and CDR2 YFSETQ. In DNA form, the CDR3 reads TGCGCCAGCAGCTCGGGACAGGGGGCAGGGAGAACTGAAGCTTTCTTT. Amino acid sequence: CASSSGQGAGRTEAFF.

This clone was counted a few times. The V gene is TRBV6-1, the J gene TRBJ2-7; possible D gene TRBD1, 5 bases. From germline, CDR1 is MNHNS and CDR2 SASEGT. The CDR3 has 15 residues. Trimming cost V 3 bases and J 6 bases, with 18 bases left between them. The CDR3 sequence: CASSESVGAWVEQYF. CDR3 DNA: TGTGCCAGCAGTGAGTCTGTTGGGGCGTGGGTCGAGCAGTACTTC.

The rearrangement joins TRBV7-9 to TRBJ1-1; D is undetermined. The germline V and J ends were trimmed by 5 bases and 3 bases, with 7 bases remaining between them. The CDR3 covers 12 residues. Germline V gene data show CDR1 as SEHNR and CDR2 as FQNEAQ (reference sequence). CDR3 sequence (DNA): TGTGCCAGCAGCGTGGGATACACTGAAGCTTTCTTT. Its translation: CASSVGYTEAFF.

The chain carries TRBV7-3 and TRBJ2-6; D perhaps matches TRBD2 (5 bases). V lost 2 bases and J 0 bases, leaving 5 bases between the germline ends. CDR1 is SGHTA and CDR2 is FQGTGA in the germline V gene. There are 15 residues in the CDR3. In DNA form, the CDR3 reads TGTGCCAGCAGCTTAGGACTCTCTGGGGCCAACGTCCTGACTTTC. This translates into CASSLGLSGANVLTF.

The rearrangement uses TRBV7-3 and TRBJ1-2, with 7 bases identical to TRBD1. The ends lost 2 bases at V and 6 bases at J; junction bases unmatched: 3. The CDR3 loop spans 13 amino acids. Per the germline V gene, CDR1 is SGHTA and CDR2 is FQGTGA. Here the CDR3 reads CASSLATGDGYTF. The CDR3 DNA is TGTGCCAGCAGCTTAGCTACAGGGGATGGCTACACCTTC.

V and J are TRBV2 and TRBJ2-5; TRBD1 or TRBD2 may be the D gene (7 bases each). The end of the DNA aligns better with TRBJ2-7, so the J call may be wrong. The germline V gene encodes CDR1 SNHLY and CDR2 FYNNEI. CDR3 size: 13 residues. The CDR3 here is CAQGRGRGYEQYF. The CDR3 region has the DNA TGTGCCCAAGGGAGGGGGCGCGGGTACGAGCAGTACTTC.

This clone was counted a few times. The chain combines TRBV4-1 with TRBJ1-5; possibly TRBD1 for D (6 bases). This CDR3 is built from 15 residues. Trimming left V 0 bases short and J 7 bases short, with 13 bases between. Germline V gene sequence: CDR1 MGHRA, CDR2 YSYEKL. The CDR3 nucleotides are TGCGCCAGCAGCCAAGATCTGAGCAGGGGACAGCCCCAGCATTTT. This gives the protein CASSQDLSRGQPQHF.

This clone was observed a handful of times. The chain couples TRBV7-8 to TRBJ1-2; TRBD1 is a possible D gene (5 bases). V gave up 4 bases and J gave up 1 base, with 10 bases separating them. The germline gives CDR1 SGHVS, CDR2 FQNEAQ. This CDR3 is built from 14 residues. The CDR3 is CASSWGQVNYGYTF. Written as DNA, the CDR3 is TGTGCCAGCAGCTGGGGCCAGGTTAACTATGGCTACACCTTC.

CDR3 nucleotide sequence: TGTGCTACCCTAGCGCATCAGGGGACCGGGGAGCTGTTTTTT. It specifies CATLAHQGTGELFF. This chain links TRBV11-2 with TRBJ2-2; D is perhaps TRBD1 or TRBD2 (6 bases each). The germline V gene encodes CDR1 SGHAT and CDR2 FQNNGV. The CDR3 sequence is 14 residues long. The entire variable domain, with the rest obtained from reference TRBV11-2 and TRBJ2-2, is as follows: EAGVAQSPRYKIIEKRQSVAFWCNPISGHATLYWYQQILGQGPKLLIQFQNNGVVDDSQLPKDRFSAERLKGVDSTLKIQPAKLEDSAVYLCATLAHQGTGELFFGEGSRLTVL.

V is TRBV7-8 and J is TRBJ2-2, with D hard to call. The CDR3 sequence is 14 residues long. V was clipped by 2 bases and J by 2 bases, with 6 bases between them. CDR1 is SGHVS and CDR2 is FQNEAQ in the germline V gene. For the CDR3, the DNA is TGTGCCAGCAGCTTATTGGGTAACACCGGGGAGCTGTTTTTT. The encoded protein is CASSLLGNTGELFF.

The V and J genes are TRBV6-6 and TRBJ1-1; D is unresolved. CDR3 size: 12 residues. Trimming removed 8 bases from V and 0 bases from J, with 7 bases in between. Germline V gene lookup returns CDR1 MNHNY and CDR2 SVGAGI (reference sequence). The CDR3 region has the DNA TGTGCCAGCGCTGATTTGAACACTGAAGCTTTCTTT. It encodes CASADLNTEAFF.

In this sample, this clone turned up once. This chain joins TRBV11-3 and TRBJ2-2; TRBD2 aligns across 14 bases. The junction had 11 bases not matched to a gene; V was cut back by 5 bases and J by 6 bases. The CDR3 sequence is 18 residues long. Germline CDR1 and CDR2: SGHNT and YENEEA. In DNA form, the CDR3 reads TGTGCCAGCAGCCAATCTGGACTAGCGGGGGGATCAGCCGGGGAGCTGTTTTTT. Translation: CASSQSGLAGGSAGELFF.

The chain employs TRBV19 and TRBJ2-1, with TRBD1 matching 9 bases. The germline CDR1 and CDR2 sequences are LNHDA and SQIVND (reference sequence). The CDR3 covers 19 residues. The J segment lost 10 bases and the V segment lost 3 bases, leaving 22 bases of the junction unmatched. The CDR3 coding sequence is TGTGCCAGTAGTATCAGAGGAATCCATACAGGGGGCGCAGGCCAAGAGCAGTTCTTC. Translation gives CASSIRGIHTGGAGQEQFF.

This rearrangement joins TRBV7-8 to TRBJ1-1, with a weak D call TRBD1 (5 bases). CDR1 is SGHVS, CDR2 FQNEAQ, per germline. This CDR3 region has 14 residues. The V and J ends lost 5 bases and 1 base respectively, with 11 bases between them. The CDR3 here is CASSPYTGNTEAFF. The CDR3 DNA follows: TGTGCCAGCAGCCCATATACAGGGAACACTGAAGCTTTCTTT.

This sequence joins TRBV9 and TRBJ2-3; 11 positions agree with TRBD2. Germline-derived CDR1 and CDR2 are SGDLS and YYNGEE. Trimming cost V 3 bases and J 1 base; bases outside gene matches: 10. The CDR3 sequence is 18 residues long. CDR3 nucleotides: TGTGCCAGCAGCGCTACTAGCGGGGGACCGCAGGGCACAGATACGCAGTATTTT. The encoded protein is CASSATSGGPQGTDTQYF.

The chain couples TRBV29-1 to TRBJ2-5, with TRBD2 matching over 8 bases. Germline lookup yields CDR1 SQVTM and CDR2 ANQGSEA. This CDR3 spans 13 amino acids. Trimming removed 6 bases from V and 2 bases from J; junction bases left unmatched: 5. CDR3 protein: CSVRGTRQETQYF. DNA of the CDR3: TGCAGCGTGAGAGGGACTAGGCAAGAGACCCAGTACTTC.

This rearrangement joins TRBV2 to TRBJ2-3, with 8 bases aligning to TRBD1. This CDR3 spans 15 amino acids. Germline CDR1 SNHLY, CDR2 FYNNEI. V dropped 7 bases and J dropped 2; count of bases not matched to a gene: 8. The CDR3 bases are TGTGCCAGCACCCGACAGGGGTCGAACACAGATACGCAGTATTTT. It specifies CASTRQGSNTDTQYF.

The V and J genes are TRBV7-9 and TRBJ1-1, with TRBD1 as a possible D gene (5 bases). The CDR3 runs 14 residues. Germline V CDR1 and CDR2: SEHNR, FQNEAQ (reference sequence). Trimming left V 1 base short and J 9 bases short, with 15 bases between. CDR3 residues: CASSLEGAGSKAFF. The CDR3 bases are TGTGCCAGCAGCTTAGAAGGGGCAGGGTCCAAAGCTTTCTTT.

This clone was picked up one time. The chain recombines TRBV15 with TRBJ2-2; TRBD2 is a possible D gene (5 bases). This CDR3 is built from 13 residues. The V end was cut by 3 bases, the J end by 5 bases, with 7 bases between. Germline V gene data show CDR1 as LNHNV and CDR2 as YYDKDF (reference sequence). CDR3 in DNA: TGTGCCACCAGCAGTGACTATACCGGGGAGCTGTTTTTT. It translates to CATSSDYTGELFF.

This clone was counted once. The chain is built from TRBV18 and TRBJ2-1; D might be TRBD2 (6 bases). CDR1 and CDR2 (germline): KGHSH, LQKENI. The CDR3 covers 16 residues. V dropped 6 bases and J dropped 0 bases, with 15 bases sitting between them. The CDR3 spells CASSRDGGISYNEQFF. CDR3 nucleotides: TGTGCCAGCTCGCGTGATGGCGGGATCTCCTACAATGAGCAGTTCTTC.

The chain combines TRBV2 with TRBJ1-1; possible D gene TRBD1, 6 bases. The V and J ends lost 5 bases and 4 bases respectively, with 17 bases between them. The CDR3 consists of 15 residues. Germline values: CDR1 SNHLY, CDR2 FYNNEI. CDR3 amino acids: CASSKGGGLRTEAFF. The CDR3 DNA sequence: TGTGCCAGCAGTAAAGGGGGGGGTCTTCGCACTGAAGCTTTCTTT.